The subject of this entry is one T cell receptor (beta chain). The CDR3 length is 15 residues. Germline loops: CDR1 SGDLS, CDR2 YYNGEE. V lost 0 bases and J 1 base, leaving 10 bases between the germline ends. Profiling relied on immunoSEQ multiplex PCR, and the TCRdb table lists in-frame clones only, not all of them. Of around 5,300 clones in the sample, roughly 70% were seen once. This entry comes from a study of tumor-infiltrating lymphocytes in localized non-small cell lung cancer. The clonotype was recovered from a human donor with non-small cell lung cancer. The chain links TRBV9 to TRBJ1-2; D perhaps matches TRBD1 (5 bases). The sequenced material came from uninvolved lung tissue not adjacent to the tumor. This CDR3 reads CASSVDPTDNYGYTF. In DNA form, the CDR3 reads TGTGCCAGCAGCGTAGACCCGACAGATAACTATGGCTACACCTTC. Complete variable domain (other parts from reference TRBV9 and TRBJ1-2): DSGVTQTPKHLITATGQRVTLRCSPRSGDLSVYWYQQSLDQGLQFLIQYYNGEERAKGNILERFSAQQFPDLHSELNLSSLELGDSALYFCASSVDPTDNYGYTFGSGTRLTVV.